The 17 T cell receptor beta chains reported below all come from one sample, sequenced in a study of response to subunit inactivated influenza vaccine. TCRdb re-analysed the RT-PCR reads in MiXCR, keeping a single row per CDR3 protein. The sample lists hundreds of thousands of distinct CDR3 sequences; approximately 10% were seen once. These data also formed part of another study, on T cells expressing NK-cell markers. In that study: With UMIs, 5'RACE template switching was used to make TCR beta cDNA.

The sample in question was PBMCs from blood, obtained on the day of vaccination. Receptors originate from a man in his fifties who received an inactivated influenza vaccine.

The chain is built from TRBV28 and TRBJ2-7; D might be TRBD1 (6 bases). Per the germline V gene, CDR1 is MDHEN and CDR2 is SYDVKM. V was shortened by 6 bases and J by 3 bases, with 12 bases between the two germline ends. The length of the CDR3 is 13 residues. The CDR3 DNA sequence: TGTGCCAGCAGGCGTCCAGGGGACTACGAGCAGTACTTC. The encoded protein is CASRRPGDYEQYF.

In DNA, the CDR3 is TGTGCCAGCAGTTGGGTTGAAGCGACGGAGGGCGGGGGGGTTTCGGATACGCAGTATTTT. Translation: CASSWVEATEGGGVSDTQYF. The chain joins TRBV28 to TRBJ2-3; 9 bases fit TRBD2. Trimming removed 4 bases from V and 6 bases from J; junction bases left unmatched: 23. CDR1 and CDR2 from the germline V gene are MDHEN and SYDVKM. The CDR3 totals 20 residues.

The sample holds many counts of this clonotype. V gene TRBV7-2 combines with J gene TRBJ1-6; D gene ambiguous. The CDR3 totals 14 residues. The germline CDR1 and CDR2 sequences are SGHTA and FQGNSA. Trimming stripped 7 bases from V and 7 bases from J, with 14 bases between. The CDR3 spells CASNVSGGNSPLHF. Here the CDR3 DNA reads TGTGCCAGCAACGTCAGCGGAGGGAATTCACCCCTCCACTTT.

This clonotype was recorded many times. One end of the junction is discordant with germline, which a read error may explain. The chain employs TRBV12-3 or TRBV12-4 and TRBJ2-3; 11 nucleotides agree with TRBD2. CDR3 size: 15 residues. This chain's CDR3 is CASRLAGGSTDTQYF. The CDR3 DNA reads TGTGCCAGCAGATTAGCGGGAGGGAGCACAGATACGCAGTATTTT.

V usage is TRBV4-3 and J usage is TRBJ2-1; possibly TRBD1 for D (5 bases). V gave up 0 bases and J gave up 6 bases, with 9 bases separating them. The CDR3 contains 14 residues. Germline CDR1 reads LGHNA; CDR2 reads YSLEER. In DNA form, the CDR3 reads TGCGCCAGCAGCCAAGACAGGGCTTTCAATGAGCAGTTCTTC. Residues: CASSQDRAFNEQFF.

This clonotype was seen a few times. This chain links TRBV4-3 with TRBJ2-3; no clear D gene. The germline gives CDR1 LGHNA, CDR2 YSLEER. V lost 0 bases and J lost 14, with 12 bases in between. This CDR3 is built from 12 residues. DNA for the CDR3: TGCGCCAGCAGCCAAGATGGGAAGAACCGGTATTTT. It specifies CASSQDGKNRYF.

There are a few counts of this clonotype. The chain is built from TRBV5-1 and TRBJ1-2; D unclear. The CDR3 loop spans 15 amino acids. The germline V and J ends were trimmed by 0 bases and 2 bases, with 11 bases remaining between them. Germline V lookup: CDR1 SGHRS, CDR2 YFSETQ. The CDR3 reads CASSLELGWNYGYTF. For the CDR3, the DNA is TGCGCCAGCAGCTTGGAGTTAGGGTGGAACTATGGCTACACCTTC.

The chain joins TRBV20-1 to TRBJ1-1; unclear D gene. The germline gives CDR1 DFQATT, CDR2 SNEGSKA (reference sequence). Trimming left V 5 bases short and J 0 bases short, with 10 bases between. The CDR3 has 13 amino acids. CDR3 in amino acids: CSARQTLNTEAFF. CDR3 nucleotides: TGCAGTGCTCGGCAGACATTGAACACTGAAGCTTTCTTT.

This sequence joins TRBV7-9 and TRBJ2-1; TRBD2 matches at 8 bases. With V trimmed by 4 bases and J by 6 bases, 8 bases remained unmatched. The CDR3 length is 15 residues. The germline gives CDR1 SEHNR, CDR2 FQNEAQ (reference sequence). In nucleotides, the CDR3 is TGTGCCAGCAGCTCCCCTTTTCGGGGGGGCAATGAGCAGTTCTTC. This translates into CASSSPFRGGNEQFF. The entire variable domain, with the rest obtained from reference TRBV7-9 and TRBJ2-1, is as follows: DTGVSQNPRHKITKRGQNVTFRCDPISEHNRLYWYRQTLGQGPEFLTYFQNEAQLEKSRLLSDRFSAERPKGSFSTLEIQRTEQGDSAMYLCASSSPFRGGNEQFFGPGTRLTVL.

This chain connects TRBV4-2 to TRBJ2-3; 12 bases agree with TRBD2. Trimming at V came to 0 bases and at J to 6 bases, leaving 4 bases not matched to a gene. Germline V gene sequence: CDR1 LGHNA, CDR2 YNFKEQ. The CDR3 spans 16 residues. The CDR3 nucleotides read TGTGCCAGCAGCCAAGATCTAGCGGGGGGGCTCGATACGCAGTATTTT. As protein: CASSQDLAGGLDTQYF.

There are many counts of this clonotype. V usage is TRBV11-2 and J usage is TRBJ2-7, with 10 bases identical to TRBD2. The V segment lost 3 bases and the J segment 6 bases; nucleotides outside the gene matches: 5. Germline lookup yields CDR1 SGHAT and CDR2 FQNNGV. The CDR3 runs to 14 residues. In nucleotides, the CDR3 is TGTGCCAGCAGCTTTCTAGCGGGAGTCAGCGAGCAGTACTTC. It translates to CASSFLAGVSEQYF. The complete variable domain, with remaining parts taken from reference TRBV11-2 and TRBJ2-7, reads EAGVAQSPRYKIIEKRQSVAFWCNPISGHATLYWYQQILGQGPKLLIQFQNNGVVDDSQLPKDRFSAERLKGVDSTLKIQPAKLEDSAVYLCASSFLAGVSEQYFGPGTRLTVT.

V and J are TRBV6-1 and TRBJ2-2; 9 nucleotides agree with TRBD1. The CDR3 runs to 14 residues. CDR1 is MNHNS, CDR2 SASEGT, per germline. V was clipped by 6 bases and J by 6 bases; unmatched bases: 5. The CDR3 here is CASRPWDRAGELFF. In nucleotides, the CDR3 is TGTGCCAGCAGACCCTGGGACAGGGCCGGGGAGCTGTTTTTT.

A few counts support this clonotype. The rearrangement uses TRBV28 and TRBJ2-7, with 8 bases aligning to TRBD1. V trimming: 5 bases; J trimming: 6 bases; junction bases outside the gene matches: 15. CDR3 length: 16 amino acids. CDR1 is MDHEN, CDR2 SYDVKM, per germline. CDR3 sequence reads: CASSPLYRTGFREQYF. CDR3 nucleotide sequence: TGTGCCAGCAGTCCGCTTTATCGGACAGGGTTTCGCGAGCAGTACTTC.

This clonotype was seen ten or more times. The chain couples TRBV28 to TRBJ1-4; 8 nucleotides line up with TRBD1. CDR1 and CDR2 from the germline V gene are MDHEN and SYDVKM. There are 13 residues in the CDR3. Trimming at V came to 2 bases and at J to 8 bases, leaving 1 base not matched to a gene. The CDR3 nucleotides are TGTGCCAGCAGTTTAGCAGGGGGCGAAAAACTGTTTTTT. Translation gives CASSLAGGEKLFF.

The J gene is TRBJ1-2, the V gene TRBV10-3; tentative D call: TRBD1 (6 bases). Trimming took 2 bases from V and 8 from J, leaving 12 bases between them. This CDR3 has 13 amino acids. Germline CDR1 ENHRY, CDR2 SYGVKD. CDR3: CAISERGAQGYTF. In DNA, the CDR3 is TGTGCCATCAGTGAGCGGGGGGCGCAAGGCTACACCTTC.

The rearrangement links TRBV4-1 to TRBJ2-6, with D possibly being TRBD1 (5 bases). V was pared by 3 bases and J by 1 base, with 19 bases between. Germline CDR1 MGHRA, CDR2 YSYEKL. The CDR3 is made up of 19 amino acids. The CDR3 sequence is CASSQDSMGRLSGANVLTF. As DNA, the CDR3 is TGCGCCAGCAGCCAGGATTCCATGGGGCGGCTGTCTGGGGCCAACGTCCTGACTTTC.

This clonotype was seen only a few times. This rearrangement joins TRBV29-1 to TRBJ2-3; 10 bases fit TRBD1. With V trimmed by 6 bases and J by 3 bases, 15 bases remained unmatched. The length of the CDR3 is 17 residues. Per germline, CDR1 SQVTM and CDR2 ANQGSEA. CDR3 sequence reads: CSVPGQGTPQPTDTQYF. The CDR3 DNA sequence: TGCAGCGTACCGGGACAGGGGACTCCACAACCAACAGATACGCAGTATTTT.